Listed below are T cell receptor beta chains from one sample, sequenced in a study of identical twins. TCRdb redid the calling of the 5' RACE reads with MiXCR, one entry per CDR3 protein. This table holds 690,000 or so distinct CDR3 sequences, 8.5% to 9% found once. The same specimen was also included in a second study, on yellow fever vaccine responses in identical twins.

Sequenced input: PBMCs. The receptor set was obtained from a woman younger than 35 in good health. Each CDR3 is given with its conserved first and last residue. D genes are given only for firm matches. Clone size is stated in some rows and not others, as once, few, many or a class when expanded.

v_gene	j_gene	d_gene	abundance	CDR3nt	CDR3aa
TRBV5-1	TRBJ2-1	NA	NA	TGCGCCAGCAGCTTGGTCTGGGATGGGACCAATGAGCAGTTCTTC	CASSLVWDGTNEQFF
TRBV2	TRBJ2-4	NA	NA	TGTGCCAGCAGTATCTCACAGCTAGCCAAAAACATTCAGTACTTC	CASSISQLAKNIQYF
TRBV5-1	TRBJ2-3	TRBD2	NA	TGCGCCAGCAGCTTGGGTATCGGTAGCGGGGTTGATACGCAGTATTTT	CASSLGIGSGVDTQYF
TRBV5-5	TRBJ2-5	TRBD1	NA	TGTGCCAGCAGCTCACAGGGGCTTCAAGAGACCCAGTACTTC	CASSSQGLQETQYF
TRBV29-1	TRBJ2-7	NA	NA	TGCAGCTTTGAAAGGGGTGGCGAGCAGTACTTC	CSFERGGEQYF
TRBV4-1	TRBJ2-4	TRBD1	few	TGCGCCAGCAGCCAAGATGGTATGATGGGACAGGGCGGCAAAAACATTCAGTACTTC	CASSQDGMMGQGGKNIQYF
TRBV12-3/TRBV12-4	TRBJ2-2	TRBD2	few	TGTGCCAGCAGCTTGACTAGCGGGACCGGGGAGCTGTTTTTT	CASSLTSGTGELFF
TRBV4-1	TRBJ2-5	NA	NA	TGCGCCAGCAGCCAAGATCCCGGGAGGGGGCGGACGGAGACCCAGTACTTC	CASSQDPGRGRTETQYF
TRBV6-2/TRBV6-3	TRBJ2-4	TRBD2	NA	TGTGCCAGCACCCCAGGACGGGGGGAGAAAAACATTCAGTACTTC	CASTPGRGEKNIQYF
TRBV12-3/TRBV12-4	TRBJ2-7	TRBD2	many	TGTGCCAGCAGTTCCAGTGCTCTAGCGGGCGAGCAGTACTTC	CASSSSALAGEQYF
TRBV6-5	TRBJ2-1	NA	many	TGTGCCAGCAGTTCGATGGGAGATGAGCAGTTCTTC	CASSSMGDEQFF
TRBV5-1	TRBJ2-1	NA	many	TGCGCCAGCAGCTTGGAACCCTACAATGAGCAGTTCTTC	CASSLEPYNEQFF
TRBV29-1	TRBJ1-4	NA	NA	TGCAGCGTTAGCGGAAAAAATGAAAAACTGTTTTTT	CSVSGKNEKLFF
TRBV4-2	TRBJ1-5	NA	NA	TGTGCCAGCAGCCCGCGCGGGGGGGCTGAGGGGCAGCCCCAGCATTTT	CASSPRGGAEGQPQHF
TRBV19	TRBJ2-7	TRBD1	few	TGTGCCAGTAGTACCGGGACAGCCCTCTCCTACGAGCAGTACTTC	CASSTGTALSYEQYF
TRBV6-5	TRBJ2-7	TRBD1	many	TGTGCCAGCAGTTACCAAGGGGACAGCTCCTACGAGCAGTACTTC	CASSYQGDSSYEQYF
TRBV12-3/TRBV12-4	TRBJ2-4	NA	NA	TGTGCCAGCAGTTTGGAGAGTCTAGCCAAAAACATTCAGTACTTC	CASSLESLAKNIQYF
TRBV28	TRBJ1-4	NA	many	TGTGCCAGCAGACCCGGGGCGGGTGAAAAACTGTTTTTT	CASRPGAGEKLFF
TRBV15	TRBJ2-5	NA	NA	TGTGCCACCAGCTCCTTTGGCGGCCCCAATAGCGAGACCCAGTACTTC	CATSSFGGPNSETQYF
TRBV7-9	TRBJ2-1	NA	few	TGTGCCAGCAGCTTAAAATCTCGCGAATATGAGCAGTTCTTC	CASSLKSREYEQFF
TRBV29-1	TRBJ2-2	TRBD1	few	TGCAGCGGGGACAGGGGCAACACCGGGGAGCTGTTTTTT	CSGDRGNTGELFF
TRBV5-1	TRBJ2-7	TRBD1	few	TGCGCCAGCAGCTTGGATCGGACAGGCCTCTACGAGCAGTACTTC	CASSLDRTGLYEQYF
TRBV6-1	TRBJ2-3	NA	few	TGTGCCAGCAGCCCCAGGGGGGCAGGGAGGTCAGATACGCAGTATTTT	CASSPRGAGRSDTQYF
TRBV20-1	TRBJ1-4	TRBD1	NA	TGCAGTGCTAGCGGGACAGGGGGTAACGAAAAACTGTTTTTT	CSASGTGGNEKLFF
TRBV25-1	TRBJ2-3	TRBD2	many	TGTGCCAGCAGTGAGCGGGGGGTTTCTAGAGATACGCAGTATTTT	CASSERGVSRDTQYF
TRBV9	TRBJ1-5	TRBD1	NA	TGTGCCAGCAGCGCCCAGGGGGCCTATAGCAATCAGCCCCAGCATTTT	CASSAQGAYSNQPQHF
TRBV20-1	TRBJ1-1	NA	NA	TGCAGTGCTAGAGATCCGGGTTTAACGGCTTTCTTT	CSARDPGLTAFF
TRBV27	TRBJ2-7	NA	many	TGTGCCAGCAGTTTGTTGCCGGGAGAGCAGTACTTC	CASSLLPGEQYF
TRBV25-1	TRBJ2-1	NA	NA	TGTGCCAGCAGTGAATCCGGGACTCTCATTGAGCAGTTCTTC	CASSESGTLIEQFF
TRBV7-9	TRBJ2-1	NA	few	TGTGCCAGCAGCGCGCAACTAGGAATGGACAATGAGCAGTTCTTC	CASSAQLGMDNEQFF
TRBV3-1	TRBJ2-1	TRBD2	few	TGTGCCAGCAGCTCTCTAGCGGGGGGGCAGGATGAGCAGTTCTTC	CASSSLAGGQDEQFF
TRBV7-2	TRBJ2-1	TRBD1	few	TGTGCCAGCAGGGCTCACGCCGGGACAGGGTTCAATGAGCAGTTCTTC	CASRAHAGTGFNEQFF
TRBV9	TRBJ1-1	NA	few	TGTGCCAGCAGCGTATCCGGGACGGTGAACACTGAAGCTTTCTTT	CASSVSGTVNTEAFF
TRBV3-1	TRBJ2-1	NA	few	TGTGCCAGCAGCCTTACTAGGGAGACCTACAATGAGCAGTTCTTC	CASSLTRETYNEQFF
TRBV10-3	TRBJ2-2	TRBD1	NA	TGTGCCATCAGTCCCGCCGGGACAGCGAACACCGGGGAGCTGTTTTTT	CAISPAGTANTGELFF
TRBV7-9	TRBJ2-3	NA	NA	TGTGCCAGCAGGCCCCCCCGAGGGTACTCCAGTGACGATACGCAGTATTTT	CASRPPRGYSSDDTQYF
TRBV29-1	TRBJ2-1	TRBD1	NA	TGCAGCGTCAAGACAGGGGGCCGCAATGAGCAGTTCTTC	CSVKTGGRNEQFF
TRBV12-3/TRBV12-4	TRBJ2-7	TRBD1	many	TGTGCCAGCAGGCATACCGGGACAGGGCCCTACGAGCAGTACTTC	CASRHTGTGPYEQYF
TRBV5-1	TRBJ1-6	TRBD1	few	TGCGCCAGCAGCGAGGACAGGGTCGGAGGTAATTCACCCCTCCACTTT	CASSEDRVGGNSPLHF
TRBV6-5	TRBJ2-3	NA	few	TGTGCCAGCAGTTACGGGCAGGCCACAGATACGCAGTATTTT	CASSYGQATDTQYF
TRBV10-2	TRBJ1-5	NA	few	TGCGCCAGCAGGGATAAGGGCAATCAGCCCCAGCATTTT	CASRDKGNQPQHF
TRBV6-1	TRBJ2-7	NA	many	TGTGCCAGTTCGAAGGGGTCCACAGGTGGCGAGCAGTACTTC	CASSKGSTGGEQYF